Below, 21 T cell receptor beta chains from the same sample are listed, as sequenced in a study of blood T cell repertoires in COVID-19. Here immunoSEQ multiplex PCR was the method, and the copy in TCRdb shows in-frame clones only, minus some. The data show tens of thousands of clones, 75% to 95% seen once. The sequenced sample was peripheral blood. These receptors were taken from a man older than 75 with acute or convalescent COVID-19.

This chain links TRBV5-1 with TRBJ2-7, with D perhaps matching TRBD1 (5 bases). In germline, CDR1 is SGHRS, CDR2 YFSETQ. The germline V and J ends were trimmed by 0 bases and 2 bases, with 6 bases remaining between them. The CDR3 is 13 residues long. The chain's CDR3 is CASSLGTPYEQYF. In DNA, the CDR3 is TGCGCCAGCAGCTTGGGGACACCCTACGAGCAGTACTTC.

The chain recombines TRBV7-9 with TRBJ1-6, with a tentative D call TRBD1 (6 bases). This CDR3 region has 13 residues. Germline CDR1 SEHNR, CDR2 FQNEAQ (reference sequence). Trimming cost V 11 bases and J 4 bases, with 12 bases left between them. CDR3 in amino acids: CAAQGIYNSPLHF. DNA of the CDR3: TGTGCCGCACAGGGAATTTATAATTCACCCCTCCACTTT. The complete variable domain, with remaining parts taken from reference TRBV7-9 and TRBJ1-6, reads DTGVSQNPRHKITKRGQNVTFRCDPISEHNRLYWYRQTLGQGPEFLTYFQNEAQLEKSRLLSDRFSAERPKGSFSTLEIQRTEQGDSAMYLCAAQGIYNSPLHFGNGTRLTVT.

J is TRBJ1-2 and V is TRBV6-5; TRBD1 matches at 8 bases. Germline V gene sequence: CDR1 MNHEY, CDR2 SVGAGI. Germline trimming cut 8 bases from V and 5 bases from J; bases unmatched to any gene: 7. The CDR3 length is 13 residues. CDR3 sequence (DNA): TGTGCCAGCGTAGGACAGGGATGGTATGGCTACACCTTC. Residues: CASVGQGWYGYTF.

The chain is built from TRBV7-2 and TRBJ1-1; 8 nucleotides align to TRBD1. The germline gives CDR1 SGHTA, CDR2 FQGNSA. With 5 bases clipped from V and 5 bases from J, the junction kept 7 bases outside the gene matches. The CDR3 is 14 amino acids. CDR3 DNA: TGTGCCAGCAGCGTCGGACAGGGCGGGACTGAAGCTTTCTTT. This codes for CASSVGQGGTEAFF.

The chain is built from TRBV25-1 and TRBJ1-1, with D uncertain. There are 14 residues in the CDR3. Trimming took off 1 base at V and 7 bases at J, with 13 bases between the two ends. Germline V gene lookup returns CDR1 MGHDK and CDR2 SYGVNS. The CDR3 is CASSEWRAGSEAFF. For the CDR3, the DNA is TGTGCCAGCAGTGAATGGCGTGCGGGCAGTGAAGCTTTCTTT.

In nucleotides, the CDR3 is TGTGCCAGCAGCGGTAGCGGCCAGCCCCAGCATTTT. This gives the protein CASSGSGQPQHF. This chain connects TRBV7-2 to TRBJ1-5; no definite D call. Germline V lookup: CDR1 SGHTA, CDR2 FQGNSA. The germline V and J ends were trimmed by 5 bases and 7 bases, with 9 bases remaining between them. The CDR3 runs to 12 residues.

The chain is built from TRBV19 and TRBJ2-7, with 12 nucleotides matching TRBD1. The junction had 7 bases not matched to a gene; V was cut back by 9 bases and J by 7 bases. The CDR3 has 13 residues. Germline assignment: CDR1 LNHDA and CDR2 SQIVND (reference sequence). This CDR3 is CASRDRGRGEQYF. The CDR3 bases are TGTGCCAGCCGGGACAGGGGGCGGGGTGAGCAGTACTTC.

There are a few counts of this clone. The chain combines TRBV7-9 with TRBJ2-7; weak D call: TRBD1 (5 bases). The CDR3 length is 13 residues. Trimming took off 2 bases at V and 4 bases at J, with 9 bases between the two ends. In germline, CDR1 is SEHNR, CDR2 FQNEAQ (reference sequence). The CDR3 loop is CASSLTGRYEQYF. The CDR3 region has the DNA TGTGCCAGCAGCTTAACAGGACGGTACGAGCAGTACTTC. Filled out from reference TRBV7-9 and TRBJ2-7, the complete variable domain reads DTGVSQNPRHKITKRGQNVTFRCDPISEHNRLYWYRQTLGQGPEFLTYFQNEAQLEKSRLLSDRFSAERPKGSFSTLEIQRTEQGDSAMYLCASSLTGRYEQYFGPGTRLTVT.

The chain is built from TRBV6-2 or TRBV6-3 and TRBJ2-5; a possible D gene is TRBD1 (6 bases). Trimming pared 6 bases from V and 9 bases from J, leaving 17 bases between. Germline CDR1 MNHEY, CDR2 SVGEGT. The CDR3 totals 13 residues. CDR3 nucleotide sequence: TGTGCCAGCAGACCTGGGGGCGGATCGGCCCAGTACTTC. Its translation: CASRPGGGSAQYF.

The rearrangement links TRBV12-5 to TRBJ1-2; weak D call: TRBD1 (6 bases). Trimming shortened V by 6 bases and J by 0 bases, and 11 bases separated the two germline ends. Germline V gene sequence: CDR1 LGHNT, CDR2 FRNRAP. The CDR3 is made up of 14 amino acids. CDR3 in DNA: TGTGCTAGTGGGCAGGACAGCTCTAACTATGGCTACACCTTC. Its protein product is CASGQDSSNYGYTF.

V is TRBV5-1 and J is TRBJ2-5; D might be TRBD1 (5 bases). Germline loops: CDR1 SGHRS, CDR2 YFSETQ. Trimming pared 2 bases from V and 4 bases from J, leaving 6 bases between. This CDR3 comprises 12 residues. The CDR3 coding sequence is TGCGCCAGCAGCTTTGACAGAGAGACCCAGTACTTC. As protein: CASSFDRETQYF. The full variable domain, with the rest looked up from reference TRBV5-1 and TRBJ2-5, is KAGVTQTPRYLIKTRGQQVTLSCSPISGHRSVSWYQQTPGQGLQFLFEYFSETQRNKGNFPGRFSGRQFSNSRSEMNVSTLELGDSALYLCASSFDRETQYFGPGTRLLVL.

The J gene is TRBJ2-5, the V gene TRBV15; TRBD2 aligns across 7 bases. Germline trimming cut 1 base from V and 2 bases from J; bases unmatched to any gene: 4. Germline V gene sequence: CDR1 LNHNV, CDR2 YYDKDF (reference sequence). This CDR3 is 15 amino acids long. The CDR3 nucleotides are TGTGCCACCAGCAGAGGGGGAGCGGGGCAAGAGACCCAGTACTTC. Translating it yields CATSRGGAGQETQYF.

V gene TRBV20-1 combines with J gene TRBJ2-3, with unresolved D. The CDR3 consists of 11 residues. V dropped 3 bases and J dropped 6 bases, with 7 bases sitting between them. Germline CDR1 is DFQATT and CDR2 is SNEGSKA (reference sequence). In DNA form, the CDR3 reads TGCAGTGCTAGGAAGGAGGATACGCAGTATTTT. Protein sequence: CSARKEDTQYF.

This chain joins TRBV27 and TRBJ2-3, with D possibly TRBD2 on 5 matching bases. Trimming removed 2 bases at V and 0 bases at J, with 9 bases between. CDR1 is MNHEY and CDR2 is SMNVEV in the germline V gene (reference sequence). The CDR3 runs to 15 residues. The DNA for the CDR3 is TGTGCCAGCAGTTTACGACTAACCAGCACAGATACGCAGTATTTT. Translation: CASSLRLTSTDTQYF.

The CDR3 loop is CATSRVQGPYEQYF. Here the CDR3 DNA reads TGTGCCACCAGCAGAGTACAGGGTCCCTACGAGCAGTACTTC. The chain is built from TRBV15 and TRBJ2-7; the D gene is possibly TRBD1 (6 bases). Trimming took 1 base from V and 2 from J, leaving 9 bases between them. CDR1 LNHNV and CDR2 YYDKDF come from the germline V gene (reference sequence). The CDR3 is 14 amino acids.

CDR3 in DNA: TGCGCCAGCAGCTTGGACATCTCCTACGAGCAGTACTTC. This gives the protein CASSLDISYEQYF. The chain uses TRBV5-1 and TRBJ2-7; D is uncertain. This CDR3 is built from 13 residues. The V gene lost 0 bases and the J gene lost 0 bases, with 4 bases spanning the gap. Germline CDR1 and CDR2: SGHRS and YFSETQ.

The chain couples TRBV6-5 to TRBJ1-6; possibly TRBD1 for D (6 bases). The germline CDR1 and CDR2 sequences are MNHEY and SVGAGI. The CDR3 extends over 15 amino acids. Trimming pared 8 bases from V and 4 bases from J, leaving 15 bases between. CDR3 sequence: CASSYRDAYNSPLHF. The CDR3 nucleotides read TGTGCCAGCTCCTACAGGGATGCGTATAATTCACCCCTCCACTTT.

V and J are TRBV18 and TRBJ1-1, with D perhaps matching TRBD1 (5 bases). Trimming removed 6 bases at V and 3 bases at J, with 14 bases between. Germline lookup yields CDR1 KGHSH and CDR2 LQKENI. This CDR3 spans 14 amino acids. The CDR3 protein is CASSAGWADTEAFF. The CDR3 bases are TGTGCCAGCTCCGCAGGGTGGGCGGACACTGAAGCTTTCTTT. Full variable domain (outside the CDR3, taken from reference TRBV18 and TRBJ1-1): NAGVMQNPRHLVRRRGQEARLRCSPMKGHSHVYWYRQLPEEGLKFMVYLQKENIIDESGMPKERFSAEFPKEGPSILRIQQVVRGDSAAYFCASSAGWADTEAFFGQGTRLTVV.

The chain combines TRBV18 with TRBJ2-1; D remains ambiguous. V was clipped by 5 bases and J by 8 bases, with 7 bases between them. Germline V gives CDR1 KGHSH, CDR2 LQKENI. This CDR3 has 11 amino acids. The CDR3 loop reads CASSLRDEQFF. The DNA of the CDR3 is TGTGCCAGCTCATTGAGAGATGAGCAGTTCTTC.

The gene calls are TRBV14 and TRBJ2-7; D unresolved. Germline V CDR1 and CDR2: SGHDN, FVKESK. The CDR3 contains 14 residues. Trimming stripped 4 bases from V and 5 bases from J, with 15 bases between. The CDR3 here is CASSPWARTDEQYF. The CDR3 region has the DNA TGTGCCAGCAGCCCGTGGGCCCGAACAGACGAGCAGTACTTC.

The chain carries TRBV6-1 and TRBJ1-2; no definite D call. Trimming pared 3 bases from V and 4 bases from J, leaving 15 bases between. This CDR3 spans 15 amino acids. Germline V gives CDR1 MNHNS, CDR2 SASEGT. The CDR3 region has the DNA TGTGCCAGCAGTGAGCCAGGAATTTCGCGCTATGGCTACACCTTC. This sequence encodes CASSEPGISRYGYTF.